These T cell receptor beta chains were read from a single sample in a study of shared clonotypes between healthy human individuals. The table came from immunoSEQ multiplex PCR; TCRdb's copy has only in-frame clones and leaves some out. The table lists approximately 1.5 million clones, approximately 98.5% of them singletons. Sequencing was done on a sample of naive CD4+ T cells sorted from blood. Every receptor here comes from a man in his thirties or forties in good health. Each CDR3 is given with its conserved first and last residue. A D gene is named only where the DNA matches it firmly. Clone size is stated in some rows and not others, as once, few, many or a class when expanded.

j_call: TRBJ2-6; clone_size: -; v_call: TRBV2; d_call: -; cdr3_nt: TGTGCCAGGGGGATCTCTGGGGCCAACGTCCTGACTTTC; cdr3_aa: CARGISGANVLTF
j_call: TRBJ1-2; clone_size: -; v_call: TRBV4-3; d_call: -; cdr3_nt: TGCGCCAGCAGCCAAGATATTTCCGGGTTGTTAGGCTACACCTTC; cdr3_aa: CASSQDISGLLGYTF
j_call: TRBJ1-2; clone_size: -; v_call: TRBV7-9; d_call: -; cdr3_nt: TGTGCCAGCAGTCTCTCGGATTCGGCCAGGTGGAGTGGCTACACCTTC; cdr3_aa: CASSLSDSARWSGYTF
j_call: TRBJ2-3; clone_size: -; v_call: TRBV2; d_call: -; cdr3_nt: TGTGCCATCGCCTCAAGAAACACAGATACGCAGTATTTT; cdr3_aa: CAIASRNTDTQYF
j_call: TRBJ2-7; clone_size: -; v_call: TRBV18; d_call: TRBD2; cdr3_nt: TGTGCCAGCTCGCCAGGACTAGCGGAAACCTACGAGCAGTACTTC; cdr3_aa: CASSPGLAETYEQYF
j_call: TRBJ2-3; clone_size: once; v_call: TRBV6-1; d_call: -; cdr3_nt: TGTGCCAGCAGCGAAGCAGGTCGAGGAGATACGCAGTATTTT; cdr3_aa: CASSEAGRGDTQYF
j_call: TRBJ2-2; clone_size: -; v_call: TRBV6-5; d_call: -; cdr3_nt: TGTGCCAGCAGTTATGTCACCGGGGAGCTGTTTTTT; cdr3_aa: CASSYVTGELFF
j_call: TRBJ2-1; clone_size: -; v_call: TRBV7-9; d_call: TRBD2; cdr3_nt: TGTGCCAGCAGCCCCCGGCTAGAGCTAGCGGACGCGTACAATGAGCAGTTCTTC; cdr3_aa: CASSPRLELADAYNEQFF
j_call: TRBJ2-7; clone_size: -; v_call: TRBV7-9; d_call: TRBD1; cdr3_nt: TGTGCCAGCAGCTTCGACAGGGTCCACGAGCAGTACTTC; cdr3_aa: CASSFDRVHEQYF
j_call: TRBJ2-2; clone_size: once; v_call: TRBV7-9; d_call: TRBD2; cdr3_nt: TGTGCCAGCAGCTTTGCGGGAGTTAGGACCGGGGAGCTGTTTTTT; cdr3_aa: CASSFAGVRTGELFF
j_call: TRBJ2-1; clone_size: -; v_call: TRBV5-1; d_call: TRBD2; cdr3_nt: TGCGCCACCGGGACTAGCGGGATATCGAATGAGCAGTTCTTC; cdr3_aa: CATGTSGISNEQFF
j_call: TRBJ2-2; clone_size: -; v_call: TRBV7-9; d_call: -; cdr3_nt: TGTGCCAGCAGCACCGCAGGGTTTCAGGGGGAGCTGTTTTTT; cdr3_aa: CASSTAGFQGELFF
j_call: TRBJ1-4; clone_size: -; v_call: TRBV4-2; d_call: -; cdr3_nt: TGTGCCAGCAGCCAAAGGCCCTGGGGTGAAAAACTGTTTTTT; cdr3_aa: CASSQRPWGEKLFF
j_call: TRBJ1-4; clone_size: once; v_call: TRBV5-1; d_call: -; cdr3_nt: TGCGCCAGCAGCCTAGACGGACCTAATGAAAAACTGTTTTTT; cdr3_aa: CASSLDGPNEKLFF
j_call: TRBJ2-1; clone_size: -; v_call: TRBV10-3; d_call: TRBD2; cdr3_nt: TGTGCCATCAGTGAGCCAACGGGACTAGCGGGACTGATTAGCTCCTACAATGAGCAGTTCTTC; cdr3_aa: CAISEPTGLAGLISSYNEQFF
j_call: TRBJ1-2; clone_size: -; v_call: TRBV28; d_call: TRBD1; cdr3_nt: TGTGCCAGCAGTTTACTTACCGGGACAGCATATGGAGGCTACACCTTC; cdr3_aa: CASSLLTGTAYGGYTF
j_call: TRBJ1-2; clone_size: -; v_call: TRBV28; d_call: TRBD1; cdr3_nt: TGTGCCACCCAGACAGGGGCAGGGGGCTACACCTTC; cdr3_aa: CATQTGAGGYTF
j_call: TRBJ1-1; clone_size: -; v_call: TRBV29-1; d_call: -; cdr3_nt: TGCAGCGTGGCGGGGACCGCCGATGGAGAAGCTTTCTTT; cdr3_aa: CSVAGTADGEAFF
j_call: TRBJ2-7; clone_size: -; v_call: TRBV5-4; d_call: -; cdr3_nt: TGTGCCAGCAGTCGTGGCCCTATTAGCGACAGCTCCTACGAGCAGTACTTC; cdr3_aa: CASSRGPISDSSYEQYF
j_call: TRBJ1-5; clone_size: -; v_call: TRBV14; d_call: TRBD1; cdr3_nt: TGTGCCAGCAGCCCGACCGGGACAGGGATGGATAGCAATCAGCCCCAGCATTTT; cdr3_aa: CASSPTGTGMDSNQPQHF
j_call: TRBJ2-3; clone_size: -; v_call: TRBV25-1; d_call: -; cdr3_nt: TGTGCCAGCAGTGGGGGGGTTACAGATACGCAGTATTTT; cdr3_aa: CASSGGVTDTQYF
j_call: TRBJ2-7; clone_size: once; v_call: TRBV27; d_call: -; cdr3_nt: TGTGCCAGCAGTTTAAAGCCGGGACTGAACTACGAGCAGTACTTC; cdr3_aa: CASSLKPGLNYEQYF
j_call: TRBJ2-1; clone_size: -; v_call: TRBV6-1; d_call: TRBD2; cdr3_nt: TGTGCCAGCAGTGTGGCGCTAGCGGGAGGCTACAATGAGCAGTTCTTC; cdr3_aa: CASSVALAGGYNEQFF
j_call: TRBJ1-5; clone_size: -; v_call: TRBV27; d_call: -; cdr3_nt: TGTGCCAGCAGTCCCCGGCAGGGTTTCCTAAGCAATCAGCCCCAGCATTTT; cdr3_aa: CASSPRQGFLSNQPQHF
j_call: TRBJ2-7; clone_size: -; v_call: TRBV7-3; d_call: -; cdr3_nt: TGTGCCAGCAGCTGGGATGGCGGCTCCTACGAGCAGTACTTC; cdr3_aa: CASSWDGGSYEQYF
j_call: TRBJ2-2; clone_size: -; v_call: TRBV9; d_call: -; cdr3_nt: TGTGCCAGCAGCAGGGGTGGGCCCAGCACCGGGGAGCTGTTTTTT; cdr3_aa: CASSRGGPSTGELFF
j_call: TRBJ2-1; clone_size: -; v_call: TRBV27; d_call: TRBD2; cdr3_nt: TGTGCCAGCAGTCCGAGGACTAGCTCCTACAATGAGCAGTTCTTC; cdr3_aa: CASSPRTSSYNEQFF
j_call: TRBJ2-7; clone_size: -; v_call: TRBV11-2; d_call: -; cdr3_nt: TGTGCCAGCAGCCCCGACAGGAGCTCCTACGAGCAGTACTTC; cdr3_aa: CASSPDRSSYEQYF
j_call: TRBJ2-7; clone_size: once; v_call: TRBV7-2; d_call: TRBD2; cdr3_nt: TGTGCCAGCAGCCCCGAAGCGGGGAGGAGCTCCTACGAGCAGTACTTC; cdr3_aa: CASSPEAGRSSYEQYF
j_call: TRBJ2-3; clone_size: -; v_call: TRBV27; d_call: TRBD2; cdr3_nt: TGTGCCAGCAGTTTAAGGGCGGGAGTAATGGGGAATACGCAGTATTTT; cdr3_aa: CASSLRAGVMGNTQYF
j_call: TRBJ2-1; clone_size: -; v_call: TRBV10-3; d_call: TRBD1; cdr3_nt: TGTGCCACCATGGGACAGGACTCCTACAATGAGCAGTTCTTC; cdr3_aa: CATMGQDSYNEQFF
j_call: TRBJ2-1; clone_size: -; v_call: TRBV2; d_call: TRBD2; cdr3_nt: TGTGCCAGCAAGCCGGGACTAGCGGGAGGGCTTCATCGCAATGAGCAGTTCTTC; cdr3_aa: CASKPGLAGGLHRNEQFF
j_call: TRBJ1-1; clone_size: -; v_call: TRBV18; d_call: -; cdr3_nt: TGTGCCAGCTCACCACTACAGACGCTCGATCCTGAAGCTTTCTTT; cdr3_aa: CASSPLQTLDPEAFF
j_call: TRBJ2-1; clone_size: -; v_call: TRBV5-6; d_call: TRBD2; cdr3_nt: TGTGCCAGCAGTCCTAGCGGGAACTCCTACAATGAGCAGTTCTTC; cdr3_aa: CASSPSGNSYNEQFF
j_call: TRBJ2-7; clone_size: once; v_call: TRBV11-2; d_call: -; cdr3_nt: TGTGCCAGCAGCTTCGTACGGGGGAGCTCCTACGAGCAGTACTTC; cdr3_aa: CASSFVRGSSYEQYF
j_call: TRBJ1-5; clone_size: -; v_call: TRBV7-2; d_call: -; cdr3_nt: TGTGCCAGCAGCTCACACGGATCGGTTCAGCCCCAGCATTTT; cdr3_aa: CASSSHGSVQPQHF
j_call: TRBJ2-1; clone_size: -; v_call: TRBV7-6; d_call: TRBD2; cdr3_nt: TGTGCCAGCAGCTTAGAGACCGGGAGGGCATACAATGAGCAGTTCTTC; cdr3_aa: CASSLETGRAYNEQFF
j_call: TRBJ1-1; clone_size: -; v_call: TRBV28; d_call: -; cdr3_nt: TGTGCCAGCAGTTTAATAAGGAGTGGAGCTTTCTTT; cdr3_aa: CASSLIRSGAFF
j_call: TRBJ1-4; clone_size: -; v_call: TRBV5-1; d_call: -; cdr3_nt: TGCGCCAGCAGCCCTAACGGGGTGGATGAAAAACTGTTTTTT; cdr3_aa: CASSPNGVDEKLFF
j_call: TRBJ2-5; clone_size: -; v_call: TRBV5-1; d_call: TRBD1; cdr3_nt: TGCGCCAGCAGAGCCTATTCTCTCCGGGACAGGGTTGAGACCCAGTACTTC; cdr3_aa: CASRAYSLRDRVETQYF
j_call: TRBJ2-7; clone_size: -; v_call: TRBV7-7; d_call: TRBD2; cdr3_nt: TGTGCTAGCAGCTTGGGAGCGGGAGAGCTATACGAGCAGTACTTC; cdr3_aa: CASSLGAGELYEQYF
j_call: TRBJ2-2; clone_size: -; v_call: TRBV18; d_call: -; cdr3_nt: TGTGCCAGCTCACCAGATTACGCAGCGTACACCGGGGAGCTGTTTTTT; cdr3_aa: CASSPDYAAYTGELFF
j_call: TRBJ2-5; clone_size: -; v_call: TRBV5-1; d_call: TRBD2; cdr3_nt: TGCGCCAGCCGGGAGGTTGGCGGAGAGACCCAGTACTTC; cdr3_aa: CASREVGGETQYF
j_call: TRBJ1-1; clone_size: -; v_call: TRBV5-1; d_call: -; cdr3_nt: TGCGCCAGCAGCTTGGGCAGGGCAACTGAAGCTTTCTTT; cdr3_aa: CASSLGRATEAFF
j_call: TRBJ2-7; clone_size: -; v_call: TRBV2; d_call: -; cdr3_nt: TGTGCCAGCAGTCCTACAGGGCTATCCTACGAGCAGTACTTC; cdr3_aa: CASSPTGLSYEQYF
j_call: TRBJ2-7; clone_size: -; v_call: TRBV25-1; d_call: TRBD2; cdr3_nt: TGTGCCAGCAGTTCCGGGACCTCGGCAGCGGGAGACGAGCAGTACTTC; cdr3_aa: CASSSGTSAAGDEQYF
j_call: TRBJ1-1; clone_size: -; v_call: TRBV18; d_call: -; cdr3_nt: TGTGCCAGCTCACCACCGGGCAGGGGTAATACTGAAGCTTTCTTT; cdr3_aa: CASSPPGRGNTEAFF
j_call: TRBJ2-5; clone_size: -; v_call: TRBV6-6; d_call: TRBD1; cdr3_nt: TGTGCCAGCAGTACGACAGGGAAAGAGACCCAGTACTTC; cdr3_aa: CASSTTGKETQYF
j_call: TRBJ2-1; clone_size: -; v_call: TRBV5-1; d_call: -; cdr3_nt: TGCGCCAGCAGTTCTGAGGGGGGTAAGTTCTTC; cdr3_aa: CASSSEGGKFF
j_call: TRBJ1-1; clone_size: -; v_call: TRBV18; d_call: -; cdr3_nt: TGTGCCAGCTCACCACAGTGGGCCGACGGGAACACTGAAGCTTTCTTT; cdr3_aa: CASSPQWADGNTEAFF
j_call: TRBJ2-7; clone_size: -; v_call: TRBV5-4; d_call: TRBD1; cdr3_nt: TGTGCCAGCAGCTTCGCCCGGGACAGGCAGGACGAGCAGTACTTC; cdr3_aa: CASSFARDRQDEQYF
j_call: TRBJ2-4; clone_size: -; v_call: TRBV5-1; d_call: TRBD1; cdr3_nt: TGCGCCAGCAGCTTGGGATCAGGGGGTGGGGACATTCAGTACTTC; cdr3_aa: CASSLGSGGGDIQYF
j_call: TRBJ2-3; clone_size: -; v_call: TRBV9; d_call: TRBD1; cdr3_nt: TGTGCCAGCAGCGTAGGATTGTCACAGGGGATAAGCACAGATACGCAGTATTTT; cdr3_aa: CASSVGLSQGISTDTQYF
j_call: TRBJ1-4; clone_size: -; v_call: TRBV5-5; d_call: -; cdr3_nt: TGTGCCAGCAGCTTGGATTTTGGTCCGGTGGGGGAAAAACTGTTTTTT; cdr3_aa: CASSLDFGPVGEKLFF
j_call: TRBJ2-7; clone_size: -; v_call: TRBV18; d_call: -; cdr3_nt: TGTGCCAGCTCACCAGAGCTAGTTCTCTCCTACGAGCAGTACTTC; cdr3_aa: CASSPELVLSYEQYF
j_call: TRBJ2-7; clone_size: once; v_call: TRBV7-6; d_call: -; cdr3_nt: TGTGCCAGCAGCTCTGGTACAGGGTTGTACTCCTACGAGCAGTACTTC; cdr3_aa: CASSSGTGLYSYEQYF
j_call: TRBJ2-3; clone_size: -; v_call: TRBV5-1; d_call: -; cdr3_nt: TGCGCCAGCTGGAGGGGGTATGACTGGACGGATACGCAGTATTTT; cdr3_aa: CASWRGYDWTDTQYF
j_call: TRBJ1-5; clone_size: -; v_call: TRBV6-5; d_call: TRBD1; cdr3_nt: TGTGCCAGCGGTCGGGACAGGAATTATCAGCCCCAGCATTTT; cdr3_aa: CASGRDRNYQPQHF